The T cell receptor (beta chain) described here comes from a study of blood T cell repertoires in COVID-19. About the research overall: Samples came from the United States, Italy and Spain, spanning acute and convalescent COVID-19. PBMCs, B-cell-depleted T cells, or T cells were the source of the cDNA or gDNA that made up the material.

The CDR3 extends over 15 amino acids. With 7 bases removed from V and 2 bases from J, the gap between germline ends came to 15 bases. CDR1 and CDR2 (germline): LNHDA, SQIVND (reference sequence). As originally analysed: Counts of nucleated cells, estimated from reference gene primer amplification, were obtained. Profiling relied on immunoSEQ multiplex PCR, and the TCRdb table lists in-frame clones only, not all of them. The V and J calls and clone size were taken over from that table, and D and trimming were inferred from the DNA. This sample has over 100,000 clones, with 85% found just once. V gene TRBV19 combines with J gene TRBJ1-5; D gene uncertain. The sequenced sample was peripheral blood. This sequence was found in a man aged 80 or over with acute or convalescent COVID-19. CDR3: CASTRSFQGNQPQHF. The DNA of the CDR3 is TGTGCCAGTACCCGGTCGTTCCAGGGCAATCAGCCCCAGCATTTT.